A selection of T cell receptor beta chains follows, all from one sample in a study of blood T cell repertoires in COVID-19. Sequenced by immunoSEQ multiplex PCR; TCRdb stores in-frame clones only, minus some. The table has under 200,000 clones, 90% seen once; the top ten hold 0.5% to 0.6%. Sequencing was performed on peripheral blood. Receptors originate from a man aged 45-65 years with acute or convalescent COVID-19. CDR3s include the opening cysteine and the closing phenylalanine or tryptophan. The D gene is left open where the match is weak. Expanded clones get a size class; other rows say once, few or many, or leave the size out.

D gene | J gene | clone size | V gene | CDR3 protein | CDR3 DNA
NA | TRBJ2-7 | once | TRBV11-2 | CASSLAGTGGYEQYF | TGTGCCAGCAGCTTAGCCGGTACTGGGGGGTACGAGCAGTACTTC
NA | TRBJ2-3 | NA | TRBV5-1 | CASNLGGTGKGVGDTQYF | TGCGCCAGCAACTTAGGGGGTACAGGGAAGGGTGTAGGAGATACGCAGTATTTT
NA | TRBJ2-3 | NA | TRBV28 | CASSSPSGSTDTQYF | TGTGCCAGCAGTTCCCCCAGCGGCAGCACAGATACGCAGTATTTT
NA | TRBJ1-4 | NA | TRBV28 | CASSLAATNEKLFF | TGTGCCAGCAGTTTAGCAGCAACTAATGAAAAACTGTTTTTT
TRBD2 | TRBJ2-1 | NA | TRBV5-1 | CASSSRGLAGSNEQFF | TGCGCCAGCAGCTCGAGGGGACTAGCGGGGTCCAATGAGCAGTTCTTC
NA | TRBJ2-3 | NA | TRBV29-1 | CSVSGLAGTDTQYF | TGCAGCGTCTCAGGTTTGGCGGGAACAGATACGCAGTATTTT
NA | TRBJ1-6 | few | TRBV3-1/TRBV3-2 | CASSHRDSPLHF | TGTGCCAGCAGCCACCGGGATTCACCCCTCCACTTT
NA | TRBJ1-5 | NA | TRBV2 | CASSESGGAGQPQHF | TGTGCCAGCAGTGAAAGTGGGGGCGCGGGTCAGCCCCAGCATTTT
NA | TRBJ2-4 | NA | TRBV7-2 | CASSPDRTLAKNIQYF | TGTGCCAGCAGCCCCGACAGGACTCTTGCCAAAAACATTCAGTACTTC
NA | TRBJ2-1 | NA | TRBV10-2 | CASFGGYEQFF | TGCGCCAGCTTTGGAGGGTATGAGCAGTTCTTC
NA | TRBJ2-7 | NA | TRBV5-1 | CASSLAPGQNYEQYF | TGCGCCAGCAGCTTGGCCCCGGGACAAAACTACGAGCAGTACTTC
NA | TRBJ2-7 | NA | TRBV6-6 | CASSYYSADIYEQYF | TGTGCCAGCAGTTACTATTCTGCGGATATCTACGAGCAGTACTTC
TRBD1 | TRBJ2-5 | NA | TRBV5-1 | CASSSSSGTGQETQYF | TGCGCCAGCAGCTCATCCTCCGGGACAGGACAAGAGACCCAGTACTTC
NA | TRBJ1-3 | NA | TRBV2 | CASAMGGGGNTIYF | TGTGCCAGCGCAATGGGGGGAGGTGGAAACACCATATATTTT
TRBD2 | TRBJ2-3 | NA | TRBV6-5 | CASRLAGGHSDTQYF | TGTGCCAGCAGATTAGCGGGGGGGCACTCAGATACGCAGTATTTT
NA | TRBJ2-2 | once | TRBV27 | CASSLRETTGELFF | TGTGCCAGCAGCCTACGGGAGACCACCGGGGAGCTGTTTTTT
TRBD1 | TRBJ1-2 | NA | TRBV29-1 | CSVEERKDRVNYGYTF | TGCAGCGTTGAAGAGAGGAAGGACAGGGTAAACTATGGCTACACCTTC
NA | TRBJ1-3 | NA | TRBV7-8 | CASSTLGATVSGNTIYF | TGTGCCAGCAGTACCCTGGGGGCGACAGTCTCTGGAAACACCATATATTTT
NA | TRBJ1-4 | NA | TRBV18 | CASSPARGGEKLFF | TGTGCCAGCTCACCCGCCAGGGGAGGGGAAAAACTGTTTTTT
TRBD1 | TRBJ1-6 | once | TRBV30 | CALSHRDRGISSYNSPLHF | TGTGCCCTATCCCACCGGGACAGGGGAATCAGCTCCTATAATTCACCCCTCCACTTT
NA | TRBJ1-5 | NA | TRBV4-2 | CASSQDPNRRGNQPQHF | TGTGCCAGCAGCCAAGATCCGAACAGGCGAGGCAATCAGCCCCAGCATTTT
NA | TRBJ2-6 | NA | TRBV19 | CASSIGDSARRANVLTF | TGTGCCAGTAGTATAGGGGACTCCGCTCGGAGGGCCAACGTCCTGACTTTC
TRBD2 | TRBJ2-3 | NA | TRBV24-1 | CATSDLGTSGRDTQYF | TGTGCCACCAGTGATCTAGGGACTAGCGGGAGGGATACGCAGTATTTT
TRBD2 | TRBJ2-3 | NA | TRBV3-1/TRBV3-2 | CASSQTSGGTASTDTQYF | TGTGCCAGCAGCCAAACTAGCGGAGGAACCGCTAGCACAGATACGCAGTATTTT
NA | TRBJ1-6 | NA | TRBV7-2 | CASSLARQGGSPLHF | TGTGCCAGCAGCTTAGCTAGGCAGGGCGGTTCACCCCTCCACTTT
NA | TRBJ2-1 | NA | TRBV6-2/TRBV6-3 | CASSFIGRGPDEQFF | TGTGCCAGCAGTTTCATTGGGCGGGGACCGGATGAGCAGTTCTTC
NA | TRBJ2-7 | NA | TRBV28 | CASSSGIYEQYF | TGTGCCAGCAGTTCAGGGATTTACGAGCAGTACTTC
NA | TRBJ1-6 | NA | TRBV7-9 | CASSSAGTGYHF | TGTGCCAGCAGCTCTGCCGGGACTGGGTATCACTTT
NA | TRBJ2-1 | NA | TRBV10-3 | CAISEVSRGEQFF | TGTGCCATCAGTGAGGTCTCCAGGGGTGAGCAGTTCTTC
NA | TRBJ2-1 | many | TRBV5-1 | CASSGDNSDEQFF | TGCGCCAGCAGCGGCGACAATTCGGATGAGCAGTTCTTC
TRBD2 | TRBJ2-7 | once | TRBV4-1 | CASSLIGEASGSYEQYF | TGCGCCAGCAGCCTCATAGGGGAGGCTAGCGGGAGCTACGAGCAGTACTTC
TRBD1 | TRBJ2-1 | NA | TRBV11-1 | CASSSRDSYNEQFF | TGTGCCAGCAGCTCTAGGGACAGCTACAATGAGCAGTTCTTC
NA | TRBJ1-3 | NA | TRBV7-9 | CASTAGVSGNTIYF | TGTGCCAGCACCGCCGGAGTGTCTGGAAACACCATATATTTT
TRBD2 | TRBJ2-1 | once | TRBV9 | CASSVVGGSTNEQFF | TGTGCCAGCAGCGTAGTCGGCGGGAGTACGAATGAGCAGTTCTTC
TRBD2 | TRBJ2-3 | NA | TRBV9 | CASSPRGGASGRVDTQYF | TGTGCCAGCAGCCCCCGGGGGGGGGCTAGCGGGAGAGTAGATACGCAGTATTTT
TRBD1 | TRBJ2-3 | NA | TRBV19 | CASSPQDRGTDTQYF | TGTGCCAGTAGCCCTCAAGACAGGGGCACAGATACGCAGTATTTT
NA | TRBJ1-1 | NA | TRBV27 | CASSGSGTRGTEAFF | TGTGCCAGCAGTGGATCCGGGACAAGGGGCACTGAAGCTTTCTTT
NA | TRBJ1-3 | NA | TRBV6-6 | CASSPLDSESSGNTIYF | TGTGCCAGCAGTCCACTGGACAGCGAGAGCTCTGGAAACACCATATATTTT
TRBD1 | TRBJ1-1 | NA | TRBV6-1 | CASSEPGQRTMNTEAFF | TGTGCCAGCAGTGAACCGGGACAGCGTACAATGAACACTGAAGCTTTCTTT
NA | TRBJ2-3 | NA | TRBV18 | CASSNTRTADTQYF | TGTGCCAGCTCAAATACGCGGACAGCAGATACGCAGTATTTT
TRBD2 | TRBJ2-2 | few | TRBV5-1 | CASSPWTSGITGELFF | TGCGCCAGCAGCCCCTGGACTAGCGGGATCACCGGGGAGCTGTTTTTT
TRBD2 | TRBJ2-1 | NA | TRBV7-9 | CASRALAGEYNEQFF | TGTGCCAGCAGAGCACTAGCGGGGGAATACAATGAGCAGTTCTTC
TRBD2 | TRBJ2-3 | NA | TRBV11-2 | CASSFRLAGSTDTQYF | TGTGCCAGCAGCTTCCGACTAGCGGGATCCACAGATACGCAGTATTTT
TRBD2 | TRBJ2-7 | NA | TRBV7-2 | CASSLDPSGTEQYF | TGTGCCAGCAGCTTAGATCCTAGCGGGACCGAGCAGTACTTC
NA | TRBJ1-6 | NA | TRBV27 | CASSAPGSPLHF | TGTGCCAGCAGTGCCCCCGGGTCACCCCTCCACTTT
TRBD1 | TRBJ1-4 | NA | TRBV7-2 | CASRRGTGNEKLFF | TGTGCCAGCAGAAGAGGGACAGGCAATGAAAAACTGTTTTTT
NA | TRBJ1-2 | NA | TRBV14 | CASSPRVIYGYTF | TGTGCCAGCAGCCCGAGGGTGATCTATGGCTACACCTTC
NA | TRBJ2-4 | NA | TRBV6-5 | CASSYTGGGKNIQYF | TGTGCCAGCAGTTACACCGGAGGCGGTAAAAACATTCAGTACTTC
TRBD1 | TRBJ2-3 | NA | TRBV7-3 | CASSPGQGRDTQYF | TGTGCCAGCAGCCCGGGACAGGGGAGGGATACGCAGTATTTT
NA | TRBJ1-3 | NA | TRBV25-1 | CASSLPGTGGNTIYF | TGTGCCAGCAGTCTCCCCGGGACTGGTGGAAACACCATATATTTT
TRBD1 | TRBJ2-7 | NA | TRBV5-6 | CASSLVQGGYEQYF | TGTGCCAGCAGCTTGGTACAGGGGGGCTACGAGCAGTACTTC
NA | TRBJ1-1 | NA | TRBV19 | CASSPRQFPMNTEAFF | TGTGCCAGTAGTCCCCGACAGTTCCCCATGAACACTGAAGCTTTCTTT
TRBD1 | TRBJ2-2 | NA | TRBV27 | CASSLTGVGELFF | TGTGCCAGCAGTTTAACAGGGGTCGGGGAGCTGTTTTTT
TRBD1 | TRBJ1-6 | NA | TRBV28 | CASTLGTGFSSGVNSPLHF | TGTGCCAGCACCCTCGGGACAGGGTTTTCTTCTGGGGTTAATTCACCCCTCCACTTT
TRBD1 | TRBJ1-2 | NA | TRBV2 | CASPRDRADGYTF | TGTGCCAGCCCGCGGGACAGGGCGGATGGCTACACCTTC
TRBD2 | TRBJ2-2 | NA | TRBV30 | CAWSPSGGEHGELFF | TGTGCCTGGAGCCCTAGCGGAGGGGAACACGGGGAGCTGTTTTTT
NA | TRBJ2-7 | NA | TRBV28 | CASSLGFVGSSYEQYF | TGTGCCAGCAGTTTAGGTTTCGTCGGGAGTTCCTACGAGCAGTACTTC
NA | TRBJ1-3 | NA | TRBV10-3 | CATNQGLSSGNTIYF | TGTGCCACCAACCAGGGTTTAAGCTCTGGAAACACCATATATTTT
NA | TRBJ1-5 | NA | TRBV2 | CASSEGRYQPQHF | TGTGCCAGCAGTGAAGGCAGGTATCAGCCCCAGCATTTT
NA | TRBJ1-2 | once | TRBV5-8 | CASSLAPHENYGYTF | TGTGCCAGCAGCTTGGCTCCCCATGAGAACTATGGCTACACCTTC